These T cell receptor beta chains were read from a single sample in a study of beta chain features in type 1 diabetes. Assay used: immunoSEQ multiplex PCR; TCRdb lists only in-frame clones, some missing. Here the sample spans some 250,000 clones, 25% to 30% being singletons. Input material: central memory CD4+ T cells from blood. All receptors derive from a man aged 25 to 40 in good health. CDR3s leave out the opening cysteine and the closing phenylalanine or tryptophan. Fields, in order: J gene, V gene, CDR3 protein.

j_call: TRBJ1-5
v_call: TRBV15
cdr3_aa: ATSRVGQGQRPGQPQH

j_call: TRBJ2-5
v_call: TRBV6-1
cdr3_aa: ASSHQTDQETQY

j_call: TRBJ2-7
v_call: TRBV10-3
cdr3_aa: AISGTPGDEQY

j_call: TRBJ2-5
v_call: TRBV6-5
cdr3_aa: ASSYGQGGGETQY

j_call: TRBJ2-3
v_call: TRBV28
cdr3_aa: ASTYGAGPDTQY

j_call: TRBJ2-5
v_call: TRBV9
cdr3_aa: ASSGYSETQY

j_call: TRBJ2-1
v_call: TRBV6-6
cdr3_aa: ASGSGDRGANEQF

j_call: TRBJ1-6
v_call: TRBV27
cdr3_aa: ASSFNRGGQNSPLH

j_call: TRBJ1-5
v_call: TRBV7-2
cdr3_aa: ASSLAGRSNQPQH

j_call: TRBJ1-5
v_call: TRBV30
cdr3_aa: AWSADSNQPQH

j_call: TRBJ2-4
v_call: TRBV27
cdr3_aa: ASSRGTGGADKNIQY

j_call: TRBJ2-1
v_call: TRBV30
cdr3_aa: ACKLAGVYNEQF

j_call: TRBJ2-5
v_call: TRBV7-2
cdr3_aa: ASSLGEETQY

j_call: TRBJ1-4
v_call: TRBV4-2
cdr3_aa: ASSQDVRNNEKLF

j_call: TRBJ2-1
v_call: TRBV27
cdr3_aa: ASSPQGSGRGNEQF

j_call: TRBJ2-7
v_call: TRBV7-9
cdr3_aa: ASSPGGWGYEQY

j_call: TRBJ2-1
v_call: TRBV6-5
cdr3_aa: ASSSPSAGGNNEQF

j_call: TRBJ1-1
v_call: TRBV29-1
cdr3_aa: SGGSVNTEAF

j_call: TRBJ2-1
v_call: TRBV5-4
cdr3_aa: ASSSGLAGGDNEQF

j_call: TRBJ2-7
v_call: TRBV5-1
cdr3_aa: ASSFTVSYEQY

j_call: TRBJ2-1
v_call: TRBV2
cdr3_aa: ASSERGTSYNEQF

j_call: TRBJ2-7
v_call: TRBV16
cdr3_aa: ASSREGYQQY

j_call: TRBJ1-5
v_call: TRBV25-1
cdr3_aa: ASSEGAQPQH

j_call: TRBJ2-5
v_call: TRBV7-9
cdr3_aa: ASSPTLGGETQY

j_call: TRBJ2-1
v_call: TRBV27
cdr3_aa: ASSLQRPSSYNEQF

j_call: TRBJ2-4
v_call: TRBV2
cdr3_aa: ASSADRAWNIQY

j_call: TRBJ1-5
v_call: TRBV7-9
cdr3_aa: ASSPLRGHQPQH

j_call: TRBJ2-3
v_call: TRBV5-1
cdr3_aa: ASSLTGFIDTQY

j_call: TRBJ2-7
v_call: TRBV11-2
cdr3_aa: ASSLASGTAYEQY

j_call: TRBJ2-7
v_call: TRBV28
cdr3_aa: ASSSRVQGLGRYEQY

j_call: TRBJ2-2
v_call: TRBV25-1
cdr3_aa: ASSQGTANTGELF

j_call: TRBJ2-3
v_call: TRBV14
cdr3_aa: ASSQDKGRGDIVGDTQY

j_call: TRBJ1-2
v_call: TRBV9
cdr3_aa: ASSGAPGDGYT

j_call: TRBJ2-7
v_call: TRBV30
cdr3_aa: AWSPASGGVGEQY

j_call: TRBJ2-7
v_call: TRBV7-6
cdr3_aa: ASSPVGRGYEQY

j_call: TRBJ1-4
v_call: TRBV30
cdr3_aa: ASGGGELF

j_call: TRBJ1-3
v_call: TRBV30
cdr3_aa: AWSESSGNTIY

j_call: TRBJ1-2
v_call: TRBV13
cdr3_aa: ASTPGTGYT

j_call: TRBJ1-2
v_call: TRBV10-3
cdr3_aa: AISETGYGYT

j_call: TRBJ2-7
v_call: TRBV7-9
cdr3_aa: ASSPDRVAYEQY

j_call: TRBJ2-7
v_call: TRBV30
cdr3_aa: AWSVRRELDEQY

j_call: TRBJ2-1
v_call: TRBV29-1
cdr3_aa: SVGDSYNEQF

j_call: TRBJ2-3
v_call: TRBV18
cdr3_aa: ASSRAAGTVWTDTQY

j_call: TRBJ1-6
v_call: TRBV7-2
cdr3_aa: ASTQGTGYSPLH

j_call: TRBJ2-5
v_call: TRBV29-1
cdr3_aa: SVELQGLTQETQY

j_call: TRBJ2-7
v_call: TRBV14
cdr3_aa: ASSQKQGKVSYEQY

j_call: TRBJ1-2
v_call: TRBV21-1
cdr3_aa: SPTYGYT

j_call: TRBJ1-1
v_call: TRBV6-1
cdr3_aa: ASSRDLSGTEAF

j_call: TRBJ2-1
v_call: TRBV29-1
cdr3_aa: SVDGADTYNEQF

j_call: TRBJ2-5
v_call: TRBV4-1
cdr3_aa: ASSQVVAETQY

j_call: TRBJ1-1
v_call: TRBV28
cdr3_aa: ASSLGRVHTEAF

j_call: TRBJ1-4
v_call: TRBV2
cdr3_aa: ASSGQRATNEKLF

j_call: TRBJ1-1
v_call: TRBV18
cdr3_aa: ASSRNRANMNTEAF